Following are 8 T cell receptor beta chains from one sample sequenced in a study of TIL therapy for anti-PD-1-resistant metastatic lung cancer. The libraries were made with immunoSEQ v3. Generated by immunoSEQ multiplex PCR, the TCRdb table keeps only in-frame clones and is missing some. The table includes tens of thousands of clones, about 86% detected once. The time point denotes: pre-treatment sample, taken before nivolumab and TIL therapy. This material consisted of blood, taken at baseline. Receptor source: a person aged 25 to 79 with non-small cell lung cancer.

The CDR3 nucleotides read TGTGCCAGTAGTACCGGACGGACAGCCCACTATGGCTACACCTTC. Translated: CASSTGRTAHYGYTF. The V and J genes are TRBV19 and TRBJ1-2, with D possibly TRBD1 on 6 matching bases. The length of the CDR3 is 15 residues. CDR1 is LNHDA, CDR2 SQIVND, per germline (reference sequence). Trimming stripped 4 bases from V and 3 bases from J, with 15 bases between.

This clone was detected only once. This rearrangement joins TRBV3-1 (or the pseudogene TRBV3-2) to TRBJ2-1; 10 bases match TRBD2. The CDR3 runs to 17 residues. Per germline, CDR1 LGHDT and CDR2 YNNKEL (reference sequence). The ends lost 4 bases at V and 1 base at J; junction bases unmatched: 7. CDR3 bases: TGTGCCAGCAGCCCGCAGGCACTAGCGGGATCCTACAATGAGCAGTTCTTC. Amino acids: CASSPQALAGSYNEQFF.

CDR3 sequence: CASSGTASSNTGELFF. CDR3 sequence (DNA): TGTGCCAGCTCCGGGACCGCTAGCTCCAACACCGGGGAGCTGTTTTTT. The rearrangement uses TRBV18 and TRBJ2-2, with D perhaps matching TRBD1 or TRBD2 (5 bases each). Between the trimmed V and J ends, which lost 6 bases and 2 bases, there was a span of 16 bases. The germline V gene has CDR1 KGHSH and CDR2 LQKENI. The CDR3 consists of 16 residues.

The V call is TRBV7-9, the J call TRBJ2-7; no clear D. There are 15 residues in the CDR3. CDR1 and CDR2 (germline): SEHNR, FQNEAQ (reference sequence). Trimming stripped 4 bases from V and 3 bases from J, with 16 bases between. CDR3 residues: CASSSPSRDYYEQYF. As DNA, the CDR3 is TGTGCCAGCAGCTCCCCCAGTCGTGATTACTACGAGCAGTACTTC.

The chain recombines TRBV5-6 with TRBJ2-7; D possibly corresponds to TRBD2 (5 bases). CDR3 length: 15 residues. V lost 0 bases and J 2 bases, leaving 12 bases between the germline ends. Looked up from germline, CDR1 is SGHDT and CDR2 is YYEEEE. The CDR3 reads CASSLAPRRAYEQYF. The CDR3, as DNA: TGTGCCAGCAGCTTGGCCCCACGGCGGGCCTACGAGCAGTACTTC.

The gene calls are TRBV19 and TRBJ2-5, with a possible D match to TRBD1 (5 bases). CDR1 is LNHDA, CDR2 SQIVND, per germline (reference sequence). Deletions cut 4 bases from V and 7 bases from J, with 10 bases between. The length of the CDR3 is 12 residues. In DNA, the CDR3 is TGTGCCAGTAGTACCACAGGACGGACCCAGTACTTC. Its translation: CASSTTGRTQYF.

This chain joins TRBV27 and TRBJ2-3; D unclear. The V gene lost 8 bases and the J gene lost 2 bases, with 17 bases spanning the gap. CDR1 and CDR2 (germline): MNHEY, SMNVEV (reference sequence). The CDR3 has 15 amino acids. DNA for the CDR3: TGTGCCAGCGGCAGAATCGGCTACCTCACAGATACGCAGTATTTT. Encoded protein: CASGRIGYLTDTQYF.

The rearrangement uses TRBV7-3 and TRBJ2-1; 7 bases line up with TRBD2. Trimming at V came to 1 base and at J to 5 bases, leaving 8 bases not matched to a gene. The CDR3 covers 16 residues. The germline CDR1 and CDR2 sequences are SGHTA and FQGTGA. In DNA, the CDR3 is TGTGCCAGCAGCTTAAAAGTGGGGACTATAAACAATGAGCAGTTCTTC. Translated, it gives CASSLKVGTINNEQFF.